The sample holds a few counts of the clone carrying this T cell receptor (beta chain). There are 15 residues in the CDR3. The germline V gene encodes CDR1 SGDLS and CDR2 YYNGEE. The V and J ends lost 1 base and 0 bases respectively, with 7 bases between them. TCRdb reprocessed the 5' RACE reads with MiXCR, giving one entry per CDR3 protein. The profile shows 350,000 to 450,000 distinct CDR3 sequences, around 15% of them singletons. The sample is drawn from a study of T-cell memory formation after mild COVID-19. This sequence was found in a man between 18 and 35 years old who had mild COVID-19 (a few samples of this study predate the infection). Cell type and time point are not known. Input material: PBMCs or a T cell subset sorted from them (not recorded which). This chain uses TRBV9 with TRBJ1-4; D gene uncertain. CDR3 region: CASSVFRATNEKLFF. The DNA of the CDR3 is TGTGCCAGCAGCGTATTTCGTGCAACTAATGAAAAACTGTTTTTT. Full variable domain (remainder filled in from reference TRBV9 and TRBJ1-4): DSGVTQTPKHLITATGQRVTLRCSPRSGDLSVYWYQQSLDQGLQFLIQYYNGEERAKGNILERFSAQQFPDLHSELNLSSLELGDSALYFCASSVFRATNEKLFFGSGTQLSVL.